A single T cell receptor beta chain is shown here with its context. What it recognizes is unknown. From germline, CDR1 is SNHLY and CDR2 FYNNEI. Trimming took 6 bases from V and 6 from J; bases not matched to a gene: 6. CDR3 size: 13 residues. This entry comes from a study of cytomegalovirus exposure and HLA in healthy donors. The study's findings and limits: Productive rates of about 87% or about 30% were seen for most TCR beta V segments in an earlier analysis.

Primers: 60 Vbeta forward and 13 Jbeta reverse. The table came from immunoSEQ multiplex PCR; TCRdb's copy has only in-frame clones and leaves some out. The sample carries about 110,000 clones, around 80% recorded once. The chain recombines TRBV2 with TRBJ1-2; 8 positions match TRBD1. Sequencing was carried out using PBMCs. The sequence came from a woman aged 18-29 years in good health and CMV-seropositive. The CDR3 reads CASRDRGVNGYTF. As DNA, the CDR3 is TGTGCCAGCAGAGACAGGGGAGTAAATGGCTACACCTTC.